The rows below give T cell receptor beta chains drawn from one sample of a study of post-analysis software for immune sequencing data. TCRdb analysed the PCR reads with MiXCR anew, one entry per CDR3 protein. The sample lists roughly 800,000 distinct CDR3 sequences; 46% were seen once. The sample comprised blood. All receptors come from a girl between 5 and 17 years old with multiple sclerosis. Each CDR3 is given with its conserved first and last residue. D genes are given only for firm matches. The size field is filled for only some rows; it gives once, few, many or a size class.

j_gene: TRBJ1-5; abundance: .; v_gene: TRBV6-2/TRBV6-3; d_gene: .; CDR3aa: CASSYARLGQLSQPQHF; CDR3nt: TGTGCCAGCAGTTACGCGAGGTTAGGACAATTAAGTCAGCCCCAGCATTTT
j_gene: TRBJ2-5; abundance: .; v_gene: TRBV24-1; d_gene: TRBD2; CDR3aa: CATSYSGSVEETQYF; CDR3nt: TGTGCCACCAGTTATAGCGGGAGCGTCGAGGAGACCCAGTACTTC
j_gene: TRBJ2-4; abundance: .; v_gene: TRBV7-9; d_gene: .; CDR3aa: CASSLGQGTRKNIQYF; CDR3nt: TGTGCCAGCAGCTTGGGGCAGGGCACAAGGAAAAACATTCAGTACTTC
j_gene: TRBJ2-6; abundance: .; v_gene: TRBV7-9; d_gene: TRBD2; CDR3aa: CASSLGLAGGTGANVLTF; CDR3nt: TGTGCCAGCAGCTTAGGACTAGCGGGAGGGACCGGGGCCAACGTCCTGACTTTC
j_gene: TRBJ2-7; abundance: .; v_gene: TRBV29-1; d_gene: .; CDR3aa: CSVRQRNYEQYF; CDR3nt: TGCAGCGTCAGACAGCGTAACTACGAGCAGTACTTC
j_gene: TRBJ2-1; abundance: .; v_gene: TRBV7-3; d_gene: .; CDR3aa: CASSPDGSARTYNEQFF; CDR3nt: TGTGCCAGCAGCCCAGATGGTAGCGCCCGTACCTACAATGAGCAGTTCTTC
j_gene: TRBJ2-3; abundance: few; v_gene: TRBV7-9; d_gene: .; CDR3aa: CASSPPLGRKTDTQYF; CDR3nt: TGTGCCAGCAGCCCACCCCTGGGGAGGAAAACAGATACGCAGTATTTT
j_gene: TRBJ1-3; abundance: few; v_gene: TRBV21-1; d_gene: .; CDR3aa: CASSKLDGTGGLSGNTIYF; CDR3nt: TGTGCCAGCAGCAAATTGGACGGGACAGGGGGCCTCTCTGGAAACACCATATATTTT
j_gene: TRBJ1-2; abundance: .; v_gene: TRBV7-3; d_gene: .; CDR3aa: CASSPGKENYDYTF; CDR3nt: TGTGCCAGCAGCCCCGGGAAAGAGAACTATGACTACACCTTC
j_gene: TRBJ2-1; abundance: .; v_gene: TRBV7-2; d_gene: TRBD2; CDR3aa: CASSAGGLGTSEQFF; CDR3nt: TGTGCCAGCAGCGCCGGCGGTTTAGGGACTAGTGAGCAGTTCTTC
j_gene: TRBJ2-5; abundance: .; v_gene: TRBV2; d_gene: .; CDR3aa: CASRWWGEETQYF; CDR3nt: TGTGCCAGCAGATGGTGGGGGGAAGAGACCCAGTACTTC
j_gene: TRBJ2-6; abundance: .; v_gene: TRBV15; d_gene: .; CDR3aa: CATSGSVQNYFSSGANVLTF; CDR3nt: TGTGCCACCAGCGGATCGGTCCAAAACTATTTCAGCTCTGGGGCCAACGTCCTGACTTTC
j_gene: TRBJ2-5; abundance: .; v_gene: TRBV7-3; d_gene: TRBD1; CDR3aa: CASSLKGGFQETQYF; CDR3nt: TGTGCCAGCAGCCTCAAAGGGGGCTTCCAAGAGACCCAGTACTTC
j_gene: TRBJ2-7; abundance: .; v_gene: TRBV6-1; d_gene: .; CDR3aa: CASSDKAVLPYEQYF; CDR3nt: TGTGCCAGCAGTGACAAGGCAGTTCTCCCCTACGAGCAGTACTTC
j_gene: TRBJ2-5; abundance: .; v_gene: TRBV9; d_gene: .; CDR3aa: CASSESSATTYERYF; CDR3nt: TGTGCCAGCAGTGAATCTAGCGCGACAACCTACGAGCGGTACTTC
j_gene: TRBJ1-4; abundance: .; v_gene: TRBV6-6; d_gene: .; CDR3aa: CASSYSGRGGDEKLFF; CDR3nt: TGTGCCAGCAGTTACTCAGGTCGCGGGGGGGATGAAAAACTGTTTTTT
j_gene: TRBJ2-4; abundance: .; v_gene: TRBV7-6; d_gene: TRBD1; CDR3aa: CASSHRGPAKNIQYF; CDR3nt: TGTGCCAGCAGCCACAGGGGGCCGGCCAAAAACATTCAGTACTTC
j_gene: TRBJ2-1; abundance: .; v_gene: TRBV20-1; d_gene: .; CDR3aa: CSARGLYSYNEQFF; CDR3nt: TGCAGTGCTAGAGGACTATACTCCTACAATGAGCAGTTCTTC
j_gene: TRBJ2-3; abundance: .; v_gene: TRBV20-1; d_gene: .; CDR3aa: CSANRRGNTQYF; CDR3nt: TGCAGTGCCAACAGGAGGGGAAATACGCAGTATTTT
j_gene: TRBJ2-1; abundance: few; v_gene: TRBV20-1; d_gene: .; CDR3aa: CSASPGNEQFF; CDR3nt: TGCAGTGCTTCCCCAGGGAATGAGCAGTTCTTC
j_gene: TRBJ2-3; abundance: .; v_gene: TRBV6-4; d_gene: .; CDR3aa: CASSGLRGDTQYF; CDR3nt: TGTGCCAGCAGTGGACTACGAGGAGATACGCAGTATTTT
j_gene: TRBJ2-6; abundance: few; v_gene: TRBV6-1; d_gene: .; CDR3aa: CASSEAGAGANVLTF; CDR3nt: TGTGCCAGCAGTGAAGCGGGCGCTGGGGCCAACGTCCTGACTTTC
j_gene: TRBJ1-2; abundance: .; v_gene: TRBV5-1; d_gene: .; CDR3aa: CASSFDRRFGYTF; CDR3nt: TGCGCCAGCAGCTTTGACAGGCGGTTTGGCTACACCTTC
j_gene: TRBJ2-1; abundance: .; v_gene: TRBV27; d_gene: .; CDR3aa: CASSGWESYNEQFF; CDR3nt: TGTGCCAGCAGTGGGTGGGAATCCTACAATGAGCAGTTCTTC
j_gene: TRBJ2-1; abundance: few; v_gene: TRBV29-1; d_gene: .; CDR3aa: CSVSYGNEQFF; CDR3nt: TGCAGCGTGAGCTATGGCAATGAGCAGTTCTTC
j_gene: TRBJ2-2; abundance: .; v_gene: TRBV28; d_gene: .; CDR3aa: CASSFRYTGELFF; CDR3nt: TGTGCCAGCAGTTTCAGGTACACCGGGGAGCTGTTTTTT
j_gene: TRBJ2-5; abundance: many; v_gene: TRBV12-3/TRBV12-4; d_gene: .; CDR3aa: CASSLTGRETQYF; CDR3nt: TGTGCCAGCAGTTTAACGGGACGGGAGACCCAGTACTTC
j_gene: TRBJ1-5; abundance: few; v_gene: TRBV2; d_gene: .; CDR3aa: CASSDRQGLWSNQPQHF; CDR3nt: TGTGCCAGCAGTGACCGGCAGGGGCTGTGGAGCAATCAGCCCCAGCATTTT
j_gene: TRBJ2-7; abundance: few; v_gene: TRBV30; d_gene: .; CDR3aa: CAWSVEGTSGQYF; CDR3nt: TGTGCCTGGAGTGTAGAAGGGACATCGGGGCAGTACTTC
j_gene: TRBJ2-1; abundance: .; v_gene: TRBV5-1; d_gene: TRBD2; CDR3aa: CASSLGAGGPGNEQFF; CDR3nt: TGCGCCAGCAGCTTGGGCGCGGGAGGGCCTGGCAATGAGCAGTTCTTC
j_gene: TRBJ2-7; abundance: few; v_gene: TRBV7-9; d_gene: .; CDR3aa: CASSAETGQSSYEQYF; CDR3nt: TGTGCCAGCAGCGCCGAGACAGGACAAAGCTCCTACGAGCAGTACTTC
j_gene: TRBJ2-1; abundance: once; v_gene: TRBV6-2/TRBV6-3; d_gene: .; CDR3aa: CASSYRRMGIEQFF; CDR3nt: TGTGCCAGCAGTTACCGAAGGATGGGAATTGAGCAGTTCTTC
j_gene: TRBJ1-2; abundance: .; v_gene: TRBV2; d_gene: .; CDR3aa: CATQGSGYTF; CDR3nt: TGTGCCACCCAGGGTAGTGGCTACACCTTC
j_gene: TRBJ1-2; abundance: few; v_gene: TRBV12-3/TRBV12-4; d_gene: .; CDR3aa: CASSLAVGAYGYTF; CDR3nt: TGTGCCAGCAGTTTGGCGGTGGGAGCCTATGGCTACACCTTC
j_gene: TRBJ2-7; abundance: few; v_gene: TRBV27; d_gene: TRBD1; CDR3aa: CASTRTGSYEQYF; CDR3nt: TGTGCCAGCACCAGGACAGGGTCCTACGAGCAGTACTTC
j_gene: TRBJ2-7; abundance: .; v_gene: TRBV12-3/TRBV12-4; d_gene: TRBD2; CDR3aa: CATGTSGRAYEEYF; CDR3nt: TGTGCCACTGGGACTAGCGGGAGGGCCTACGAGGAGTACTTC
j_gene: TRBJ1-2; abundance: few; v_gene: TRBV5-1; d_gene: TRBD1; CDR3aa: CASSPGTDTGYTF; CDR3nt: TGCGCCAGCAGCCCCGGGACAGATACAGGCTACACCTTC
j_gene: TRBJ2-3; abundance: .; v_gene: TRBV7-9; d_gene: TRBD1; CDR3aa: CASTLDRAPDTQYF; CDR3nt: TGTGCCAGCACCTTAGACAGGGCTCCCGATACGCAGTATTTT
j_gene: TRBJ1-1; abundance: .; v_gene: TRBV19; d_gene: .; CDR3aa: CASSGRVEAFF; CDR3nt: TGTGCCAGTTCGGGAAGGGTTGAAGCTTTCTTT
j_gene: TRBJ2-7; abundance: .; v_gene: TRBV19; d_gene: .; CDR3aa: CASSIVGTSFYEQYF; CDR3nt: TGTGCCAGTAGTATAGTTGGGACATCCTTCTACGAGCAGTACTTC
j_gene: TRBJ2-5; abundance: .; v_gene: TRBV20-1; d_gene: .; CDR3aa: CSARRVGGETQYF; CDR3nt: TGCAGTGCTAGAAGAGTCGGAGGGGAGACCCAGTACTTC